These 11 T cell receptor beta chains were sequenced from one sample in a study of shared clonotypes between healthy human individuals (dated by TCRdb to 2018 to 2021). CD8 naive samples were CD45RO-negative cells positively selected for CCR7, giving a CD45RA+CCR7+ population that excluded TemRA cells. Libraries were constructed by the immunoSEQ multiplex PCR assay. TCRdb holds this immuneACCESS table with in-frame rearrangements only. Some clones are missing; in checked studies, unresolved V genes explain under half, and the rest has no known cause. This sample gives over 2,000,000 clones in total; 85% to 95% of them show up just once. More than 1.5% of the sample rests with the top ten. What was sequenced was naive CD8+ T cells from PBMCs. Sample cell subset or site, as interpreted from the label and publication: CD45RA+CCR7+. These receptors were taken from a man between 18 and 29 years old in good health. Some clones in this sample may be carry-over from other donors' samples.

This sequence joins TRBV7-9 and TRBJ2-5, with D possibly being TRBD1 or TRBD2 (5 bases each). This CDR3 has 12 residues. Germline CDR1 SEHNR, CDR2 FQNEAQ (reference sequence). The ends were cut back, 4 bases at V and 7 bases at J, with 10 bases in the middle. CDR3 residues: CASSSGTGTQYF. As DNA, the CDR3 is TGTGCCAGCAGCTCCGGGACCGGGACCCAGTACTTC.

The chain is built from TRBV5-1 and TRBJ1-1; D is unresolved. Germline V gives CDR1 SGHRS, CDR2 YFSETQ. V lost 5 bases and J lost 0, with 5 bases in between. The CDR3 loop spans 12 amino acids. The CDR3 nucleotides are TGCGCCAGCAGGCGATTGAACACTGAAGCTTTCTTT. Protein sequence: CASRRLNTEAFF.

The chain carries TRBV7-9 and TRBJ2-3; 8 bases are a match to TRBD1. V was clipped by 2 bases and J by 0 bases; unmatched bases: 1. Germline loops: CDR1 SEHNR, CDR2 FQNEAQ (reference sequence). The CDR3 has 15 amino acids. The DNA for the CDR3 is TGTGCCAGCAGCTTAACAGGGGGTAGCACAGATACGCAGTATTTT. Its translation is CASSLTGGSTDTQYF.

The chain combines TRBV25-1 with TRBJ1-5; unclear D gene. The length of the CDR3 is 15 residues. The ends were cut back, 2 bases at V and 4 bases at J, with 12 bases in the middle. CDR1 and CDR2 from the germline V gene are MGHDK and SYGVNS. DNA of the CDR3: TGTGCCAGCAGTGAACCAGGAGGAGGAAATCAGCCCCAGCATTTT. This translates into CASSEPGGGNQPQHF.

DNA for the CDR3: TGTGCCAGCAGTTACAGTGAATATCAGCCCCAGCATTTT. Protein: CASSYSEYQPQHF. The chain couples TRBV27 to TRBJ1-5; D call uncertain. This CDR3 comprises 13 residues. Germline CDR1 reads MNHEY; CDR2 reads SMNVEV (reference sequence). V lost 4 bases and J lost 5, with 9 bases in between.

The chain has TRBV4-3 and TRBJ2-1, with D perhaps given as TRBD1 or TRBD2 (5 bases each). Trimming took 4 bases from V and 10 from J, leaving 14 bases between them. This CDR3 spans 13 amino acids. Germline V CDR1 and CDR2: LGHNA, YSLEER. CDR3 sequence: CASSPDGEGEQFF. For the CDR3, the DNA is TGCGCCAGCAGCCCTGACGGTGAGGGGGAGCAGTTCTTC.

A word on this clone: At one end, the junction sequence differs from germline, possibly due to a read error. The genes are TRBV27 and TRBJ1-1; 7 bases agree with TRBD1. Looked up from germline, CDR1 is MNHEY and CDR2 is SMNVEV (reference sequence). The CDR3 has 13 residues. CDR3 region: CASSLGGNSGQIF. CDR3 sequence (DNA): TGTGCCAGCAGCTTAGGGGGAAATTCGGGACAGATCTTT.

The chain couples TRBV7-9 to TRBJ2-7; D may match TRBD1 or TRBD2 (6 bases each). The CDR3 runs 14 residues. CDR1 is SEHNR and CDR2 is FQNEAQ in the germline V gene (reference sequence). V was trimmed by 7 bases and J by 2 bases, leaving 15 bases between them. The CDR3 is CASTPGARPYEQYF. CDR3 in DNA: TGTGCCAGCACTCCGGGGGCCCGTCCCTACGAGCAGTACTTC.

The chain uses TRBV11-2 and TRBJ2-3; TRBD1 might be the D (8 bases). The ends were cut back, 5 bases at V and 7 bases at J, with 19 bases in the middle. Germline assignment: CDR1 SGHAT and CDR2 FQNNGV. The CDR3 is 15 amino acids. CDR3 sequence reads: CASSRLGGTGNTQYF. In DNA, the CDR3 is TGTGCCAGCAGCCGTCTGGGGGGGACAGGTAATACGCAGTATTTT.

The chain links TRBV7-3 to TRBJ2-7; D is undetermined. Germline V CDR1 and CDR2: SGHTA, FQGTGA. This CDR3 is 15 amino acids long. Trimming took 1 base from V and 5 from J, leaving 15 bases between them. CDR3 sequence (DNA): TGTGCCAGCAGCTTAATGGCAGGACCCTACCACGAGCAGTACTTC. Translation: CASSLMAGPYHEQYF. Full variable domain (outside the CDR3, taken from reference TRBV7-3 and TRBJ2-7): GAGVSQTPSNKVTEKGKYVELRCDPISGHTALYWYRQSLGQGPEFLIYFQGTGAADDSGLPNDRFFAVRPEGSVSTLKIQRTERGDSAVYLCASSLMAGPYHEQYFGPGTRLTVT.

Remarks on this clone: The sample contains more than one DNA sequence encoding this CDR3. CDR3 in DNA: TGTGCCAGCAGTCCGTCACTAGGCACTGAAGCTTTCTTT. It specifies CASSPSLGTEAFF. The chain combines TRBV27 with TRBJ1-1; D is unresolved. The germline CDR1 and CDR2 sequences are MNHEY and SMNVEV (reference sequence). The CDR3 spans 13 residues. Trimming stripped 5 bases from V and 4 bases from J, with 11 bases between.